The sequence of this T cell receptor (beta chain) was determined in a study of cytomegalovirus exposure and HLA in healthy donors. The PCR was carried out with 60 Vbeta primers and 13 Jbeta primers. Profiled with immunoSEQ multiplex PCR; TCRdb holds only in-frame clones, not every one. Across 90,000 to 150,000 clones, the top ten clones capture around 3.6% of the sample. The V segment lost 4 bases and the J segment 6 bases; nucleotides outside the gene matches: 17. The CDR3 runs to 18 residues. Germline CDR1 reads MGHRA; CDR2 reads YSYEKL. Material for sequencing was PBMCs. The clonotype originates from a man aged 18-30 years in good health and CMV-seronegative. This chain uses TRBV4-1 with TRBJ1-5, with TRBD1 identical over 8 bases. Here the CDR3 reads CASSPTLDRAPLFQPQHF. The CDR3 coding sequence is TGCGCCAGCAGCCCCACGTTGGACAGGGCGCCCCTATTTCAGCCCCAGCATTTT.